These T cell receptor beta chains were read from a single sample in a study of T-cell memory formation after mild COVID-19. One entry per CDR3 protein, called by TCRdb with MiXCR from the 5' RACE reads. Among approximately 340,000 distinct CDR3 sequences, 15% were seen once, and the ten largest hold approximately 20%. Sequences were obtained from PBMCs or a T cell subset sorted from them (not recorded which). All receptors derive from a man younger than 30 who had mild COVID-19 (a few samples of this study predate the infection). Cell type and time point are not known. The CDR3 runs from the conserved cysteine through the conserved F or W. A D gene is named only where the DNA matches it firmly. Clone size, where shown, is once, few, many, or a class for clones that have expanded.

clone_size | d_call | j_call | v_call | cdr3_aa | cdr3_nt
. | . | TRBJ2-1 | TRBV4-2 | CATSFVGDEQFF | TGTGCCACAAGCTTCGTGGGAGATGAGCAGTTCTTC
. | TRBD2 | TRBJ2-1 | TRBV7-2 | CASSLGGGAWNEQFF | TGTGCCAGCAGCTTAGGCGGGGGGGCCTGGAATGAGCAGTTCTTC
few | . | TRBJ2-7 | TRBV14 | CASSQGRGLYEQYF | TGTGCCAGCAGCCAAGGGCGCGGGCTGTACGAGCAGTACTTC
few | . | TRBJ1-1 | TRBV7-8 | CASSLVARNTEAFF | TGTGCCAGCAGCTTAGTTGCCCGAAACACTGAAGCTTTCTTT
few | . | TRBJ2-2 | TRBV9 | CASTPSWRANTGELFF | TGTGCCAGCACCCCGTCGTGGAGGGCTAACACCGGGGAGCTGTTTTTT
few | TRBD1 | TRBJ1-1 | TRBV7-2 | CASSLQGAGEAFF | TGTGCCAGCAGCTTACAGGGGGCGGGTGAAGCTTTCTTT
. | . | TRBJ2-4 | TRBV6-5 | CASSSGQLAKNIQYF | TGTGCCTCCTCGAGCGGCCAACTAGCCAAAAACATTCAGTACTTC
. | . | TRBJ1-1 | TRBV6-1 | CALGGGGPTEAFF | TGTGCCCTGGGGGGGGGCGGCCCCACTGAAGCTTTCTTT
. | . | TRBJ2-1 | TRBV5-4 | CASSQGGEWDEQFF | TGTGCCAGCAGTCAGGGGGGGGAATGGGATGAGCAGTTCTTC
. | TRBD2 | TRBJ2-1 | TRBV6-4 | CASSDGTKNEQFF | TGTGCCAGCAGTGACGGGACTAAAAATGAGCAGTTCTTC
. | TRBD2 | TRBJ2-1 | TRBV7-6 | CASSPVAGEQFF | TGTGCCAGCAGCCCGGTGGCGGGGGAACAGTTCTTC
. | . | TRBJ1-1 | TRBV6-6 | CASSPSGFAEAFF | TGTGCCAGCAGTCCTTCTGGTTTCGCTGAAGCTTTCTTT
. | . | TRBJ2-6 | TRBV6-5 | CASSPRDTGSGANVLTF | TGTGCCAGCAGTCCCCGGGACACCGGTTCTGGGGCCAACGTCCTGACTTTC
. | TRBD1 | TRBJ1-5 | TRBV7-2 | CASSLEGTGGYQPQHF | TGTGCCAGCAGCTTAGAAGGGACAGGGGGCTATCAGCCCCAGCATTTT
. | . | TRBJ2-3 | TRBV6-1 | CASSWGGGNLADTQYF | TGTGCCAGTTCGTGGGGAGGGGGCAATTTGGCAGATACGCAGTATTTT
. | . | TRBJ1-1 | TRBV10-3 | CATTARNTEAFF | TGTGCCACCACCGCAAGAAACACTGAAGCTTTCTTT
. | TRBD1 | TRBJ2-2 | TRBV7-6 | CASSQGPGQGLFF | TGTGCCAGCAGCCAAGGACCGGGACAGGGTCTGTTTTTT